These 16 T cell receptor beta chains were all obtained from the same sample, sequenced in a study of STAT5B mutations in CD4+ large granular lymphocyte leukemia. Libraries were prepared by immunoSEQ multiplex PCR; TCRdb keeps only in-frame clonotypes and omits some of them. The profile shows around 33,000 clones, roughly 76% of them singletons. Sequenced input: CD4+ T cells from blood buffy coats. All receptors derive from a human donor in good health.

The chain combines TRBV6-6 with TRBJ2-1, with 8 bases that match TRBD1. Germline V gives CDR1 MNHNY, CDR2 SVGAGI (reference sequence). CDR3 size: 12 residues. The ends lost 6 bases at V and 9 bases at J; junction bases unmatched: 4. The DNA for the CDR3 is TGTGCCAGCAGACAGGGGGGCACTGAGCAGTTCTTC. As protein: CASRQGGTEQFF.

J is TRBJ2-3 and V is TRBV13; TRBD2 matches 8 bases. After removal of 6 bases from V and 2 bases from J, the junction contained 7 bases not matched to a gene. Germline lookup yields CDR1 PRHDT and CDR2 FYEKMQ (reference sequence). The CDR3 spans 15 residues. CDR3 nucleotides: TGTGCCAGCAGTCGTACTAGCGGTTCCACAGATACGCAGTATTTT. As protein: CASSRTSGSTDTQYF.

This rearrangement joins TRBV27 to TRBJ2-2; D unresolved. Trimming took 3 bases from V and 4 from J, leaving 9 bases between them. Germline V CDR1 and CDR2: MNHEY, SMNVEV (reference sequence). The CDR3 is 14 residues long. Here the CDR3 DNA reads TGTGCCAGCAGTTTGACCTCGGTCACCGGGGAGCTGTTTTTT. This encodes CASSLTSVTGELFF.

V usage is TRBV5-6 and J usage is TRBJ2-3; TRBD2 agrees at 9 bases. The CDR3 spans 18 residues. Germline loops: CDR1 SGHDT, CDR2 YYEEEE. V dropped 0 bases and J dropped 0; count of bases not matched to a gene: 8. The chain's CDR3 is CASSLVLREGGSTDTQYF. In DNA, the CDR3 is TGTGCCAGCAGCTTGGTTTTGCGGGAGGGAGGGAGCACAGATACGCAGTATTTT.

V and J are TRBV9 and TRBJ2-5, with TRBD1 as a possible D gene (6 bases). CDR3 size: 15 residues. Looked up from germline, CDR1 is SGDLS and CDR2 is YYNGEE. V was trimmed by 0 bases and J by 5 bases, leaving 14 bases between them. CDR3 residues: CASSVGLATGETQYF. As DNA, the CDR3 is TGTGCCAGCAGCGTAGGGCTAGCAACAGGGGAGACCCAGTACTTC.

CDR3 in DNA: TGTGCCAGCAGCTCCCACCGGGACACTGAAGCTTTCTTT. It is translated as CASSSHRDTEAFF. The chain uses TRBV7-3 and TRBJ1-1; D gene uncertain. V lost 4 bases, J lost 3 bases, and 9 bases lay in between. Germline V lookup: CDR1 SGHTA, CDR2 FQGTGA. This CDR3 has 13 amino acids.

This chain links TRBV6-6 with TRBJ1-1, with 12 bases matching TRBD1. Per the germline V gene, CDR1 is MNHNY and CDR2 is SVGAGI (reference sequence). The junction had 5 bases not matched to a gene; V was cut back by 4 bases and J by 5 bases. There are 15 residues in the CDR3. The CDR3 nucleotides are TGTGCCAGCAGTTCGGGACAGGGGGCGATTACTGAAGCTTTCTTT. Translation gives CASSSGQGAITEAFF.

This chain connects TRBV5-5 to TRBJ1-2; no firm D call. CDR1 SGHKS and CDR2 YYEKEE come from the germline V gene (reference sequence). The CDR3 length is 15 residues. Trimming cost V 0 bases and J 4 bases, with 13 bases left between them. Written as DNA, the CDR3 is TGTGCCAGCAGCTTGGGGCGGGCCCTGTTCTATGGCTACACCTTC. Translating gives CASSLGRALFYGYTF.

The chain joins TRBV5-4 to TRBJ2-3, with D possibly matching TRBD2 (6 bases). CDR3 length: 15 amino acids. Germline CDR1 SGHNT, CDR2 YYREEE (reference sequence). The V gene lost 5 bases and the J gene lost 2 bases, with 15 bases spanning the gap. The CDR3 sequence: CASRREVRATDTQYF. As DNA, the CDR3 is TGTGCCAGCAGGAGGGAGGTTAGAGCCACAGATACGCAGTATTTT.

J is TRBJ1-4 and V is TRBV6-6; D ambiguous. V gave up 0 bases and J gave up 0 bases, with 2 bases separating them. The CDR3 is 14 residues long. Germline values: CDR1 MNHNY, CDR2 SVGAGI (reference sequence). CDR3 nucleotides: TGTGCCAGCAGTTACTCTGCAACTAATGAAAAACTGTTTTTT. Its translation is CASSYSATNEKLFF.

This chain joins TRBV27 and TRBJ1-4; tentative D call: TRBD1 (5 bases). Germline CDR1 and CDR2: MNHEY and SMNVEV (reference sequence). The CDR3 contains 14 residues. V shed 5 bases and J shed 4 bases, with 11 bases lying between them. CDR3 in DNA: TGTGCCAGCAGTCGACAGAGAGATAATGAAAAACTGTTTTTT. Encoded protein: CASSRQRDNEKLFF. The variable domain in full, completed from reference TRBV27 and TRBJ1-4, reads EAQVTQNPRYLITVTGKKLTVTCSQNMNHEYMSWYRQDPGLGLRQIYYSMNVEVTDKGDVPEGYKVSRKEKRNFPLILESPSPNQTSLYFCASSRQRDNEKLFFGSGTQLSVL.

The genes are TRBV2 and TRBJ2-7, with D unresolved. The germline V gene encodes CDR1 SNHLY and CDR2 FYNNEI. The V end lost 6 bases, the J end lost 1 base, and 13 bases lay between the germline ends. This CDR3 is built from 14 residues. The CDR3 DNA is TGTGCCAGCAGGGATTTGAGAACATCCTACGAGCAGTACTTC. It encodes CASRDLRTSYEQYF. The whole variable domain, filled in from reference TRBV2 and TRBJ2-7, reads EPEVTQTPSHQVTQMGQEVILRCVPISNHLYFYWYRQILGQKVEFLVSFYNNEISEKSEIFDDQFSVERPDGSNFTLKIRSTKLEDSAMYFCASRDLRTSYEQYFGPGTRLTVT.

The rearrangement uses TRBV18 and TRBJ2-1; D remains ambiguous. V was shortened by 1 base and J by 9 bases, with 16 bases between the two germline ends. This CDR3 is 15 amino acids long. The germline CDR1 and CDR2 sequences are KGHSH and LQKENI. CDR3: CASSPRVLPKLEQFF. The CDR3 DNA is TGTGCCAGCTCACCACGGGTCCTCCCCAAGCTTGAGCAGTTCTTC.

The V gene is TRBV5-1, the J gene TRBJ2-3; D is undetermined. CDR3 length: 14 residues. Trimming left V 1 base short and J 3 bases short, with 9 bases between. The germline V gene has CDR1 SGHRS and CDR2 YFSETQ. For the CDR3, the DNA is TGCGCCAGCAGCTTGAGGATAGGGACAGATACGCAGTATTTT. Translated, it gives CASSLRIGTDTQYF. The whole variable domain, remainder taken from reference TRBV5-1 and TRBJ2-3, is KAGVTQTPRYLIKTRGQQVTLSCSPISGHRSVSWYQQTPGQGLQFLFEYFSETQRNKGNFPGRFSGRQFSNSRSEMNVSTLELGDSALYLCASSLRIGTDTQYFGPGTRLTVL.

The chain joins TRBV29-1 to TRBJ2-3; maybe TRBD2 (5 bases). The germline V gene encodes CDR1 SQVTM and CDR2 ANQGSEA. This CDR3 has 13 amino acids. V was cut by 6 bases and J by 0 bases, with 10 bases left in between. The CDR3 DNA reads as TGCAGCGTCGGACTCTCTAGCACAGATACGCAGTATTTT. It specifies CSVGLSSTDTQYF.

This chain uses TRBV5-4 with TRBJ2-5; unclear D gene. Trimming removed 3 bases from V and 4 bases from J, with 13 bases in between. The CDR3 length is 14 residues. Germline V CDR1 and CDR2: SGHNT, YYREEE (reference sequence). CDR3 DNA: TGTGCCAGCAGCTCTATCTACATGGCAGAGACCCAGTACTTC. Its protein product is CASSSIYMAETQYF.